The sequence of this T cell receptor beta chain was determined in a study of breast tumors, draining lymph nodes, adjacent tissues (dated by TCRdb to about 2016). Turning to the overall study: The study compared TCR beta repertoires across tumor, adjacent nontumor tissue and axillary lymph nodes from breast cancer patients. The study was designed to assess the relationships and possible T-cell exchange between tumor, surrounding tissue and draining lymph node repertoires in human breast cancer.

Study-level results and caveats: The data were considered consistent with the idea that most tumor T cells come from the lymph node and then expand in tumor tissue. Rather than being directly demonstrated, the conclusion that tumor T cells originate in lymph nodes was presented as consistent with a hypothesis. T-cell repertoire diversity in tumors was found to be lower than in lymph nodes but higher than in nontumor tissue, and preferential V and J gene usage was observed. Tumor and nontumor tissue repertoires were found to be significantly more similar in luminal-like than in basal-like breast cancer.

The axillary draining lymph nodes of breast cancer patients were the source of the lymph node samples. From the cysteine up to the phenylalanine, the CDR3 has a length of 16 residues. Here the CDR3 DNA is all that survives: 48 bases in frame from base 1. CDR1 and CDR2, per the germline V gene (reference sequence), are PRHDT and FYEKMQ. The junction carries 16 bases between V and J, which are trimmed by 5 bases and 1 base respectively. This clonotype was found many times. The antigen this receptor binds is unknown. No base quality values were provided; no much bigger clone lies one nucleotide off. The reads were generated on an Illumina HiSeq 2000. TCR beta chain libraries were generated by multiplex PCR amplification. The amplified TCR beta chain products were analyzed by high-throughput sequencing. Clones were called with MiXCR by TCRdb after fastp trimmed the public reads at Q25, and only in-frame beta chains were retained. Each CDR3 protein gets just one entry, which takes the most common genes and DNA from the rows behind it. The sample data list about 180,000 distinct CDR3 sequences, and about 30% of these were observed just once. In total, the top ten clones hold roughly 3.8% of the sample.

This sequence was found in a female donor with breast cancer. Some clones in this sample may be carry-over from other donors' samples. The sequenced material came from axillary lymph node tissue. The chain links TRBV13 with TRBJ2-3; TRBD1 is possibly the D segment (5 matching bases). The CDR3 protein sequence reads: CASSPGQGRRTDTQYF. The nucleotide sequence reads TGTGCCAGCAGCCCCGGGCAGGGCCGGCGCACAGATACGCAGTATTTT.